What follows is one TCR beta chain and its context. The data belong to a study of Ad26.COV2.S vaccination and SARS-CoV-2 variants. The CDR3 totals 15 residues. Losses at the gene ends were 2 bases for V and 5 bases for J; bases not matched to a gene: 4. Germline V gene data show CDR1 as MNHEY and CDR2 as SVGEGT. Clones were sequenced by immunoSEQ multiplex PCR, and TCRdb holds only the in-frame ones, with some missing. The top ten clones hold 2.9% of a sample with some 240,000 clones, roughly 87% of them seen once. Treatment meaning: approximately 18 received Ad26.COV2.S at low or high dose, single or two shots; several received placebo; per-sample allocation not given. Sampling happened 63 days after the first vaccine or placebo injection.

The sequence came from a person aged 18-60 years who received the Ad26.COV2.S COVID-19 vaccine or a placebo. The chain recombines TRBV6-2 or TRBV6-3 with TRBJ1-5; 9 bases map to TRBD1. The input for sequencing was peripheral blood, taken in a trial of Ad26.COV2.S vaccine versus placebo. The CDR3 region has the DNA TGTGCCAGCAGTTACGGGACAGGGTCGTATCAGCCCCAGCATTTT. It specifies CASSYGTGSYQPQHF.